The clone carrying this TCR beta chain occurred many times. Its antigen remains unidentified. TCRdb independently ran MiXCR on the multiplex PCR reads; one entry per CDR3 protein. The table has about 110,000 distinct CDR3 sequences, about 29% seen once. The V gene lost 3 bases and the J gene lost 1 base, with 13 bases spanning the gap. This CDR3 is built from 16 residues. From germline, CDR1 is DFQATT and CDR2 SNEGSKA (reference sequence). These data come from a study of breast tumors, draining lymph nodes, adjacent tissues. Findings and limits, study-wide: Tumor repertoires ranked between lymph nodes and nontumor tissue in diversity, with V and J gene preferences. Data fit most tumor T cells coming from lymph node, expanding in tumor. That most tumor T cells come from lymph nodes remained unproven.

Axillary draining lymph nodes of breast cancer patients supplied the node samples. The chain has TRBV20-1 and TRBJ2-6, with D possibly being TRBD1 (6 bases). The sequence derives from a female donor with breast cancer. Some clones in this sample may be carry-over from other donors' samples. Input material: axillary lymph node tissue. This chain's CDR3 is CSARDSLRSGANVLTF. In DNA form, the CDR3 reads TGCAGTGCTAGGGACAGCCTAAGGTCTGGGGCCAACGTCCTGACTTTC.